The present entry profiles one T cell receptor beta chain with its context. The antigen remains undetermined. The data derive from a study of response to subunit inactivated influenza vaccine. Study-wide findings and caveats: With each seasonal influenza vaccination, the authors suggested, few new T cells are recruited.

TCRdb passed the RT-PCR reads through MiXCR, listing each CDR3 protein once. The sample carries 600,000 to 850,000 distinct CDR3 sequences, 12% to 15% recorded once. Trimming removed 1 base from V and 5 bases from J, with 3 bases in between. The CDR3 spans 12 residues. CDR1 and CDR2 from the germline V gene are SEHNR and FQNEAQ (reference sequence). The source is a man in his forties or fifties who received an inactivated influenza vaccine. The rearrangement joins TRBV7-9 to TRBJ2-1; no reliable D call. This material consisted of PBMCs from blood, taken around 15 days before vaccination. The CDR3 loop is CASSLVNNEQFF. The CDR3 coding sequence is TGTGCCAGCAGCTTAGTTAACAATGAGCAGTTCTTC. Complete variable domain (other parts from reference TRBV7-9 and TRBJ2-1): DTGVSQNPRHKITKRGQNVTFRCDPISEHNRLYWYRQTLGQGPEFLTYFQNEAQLEKSRLLSDRFSAERPKGSFSTLEIQRTEQGDSAMYLCASSLVNNEQFFGPGTRLTVL.